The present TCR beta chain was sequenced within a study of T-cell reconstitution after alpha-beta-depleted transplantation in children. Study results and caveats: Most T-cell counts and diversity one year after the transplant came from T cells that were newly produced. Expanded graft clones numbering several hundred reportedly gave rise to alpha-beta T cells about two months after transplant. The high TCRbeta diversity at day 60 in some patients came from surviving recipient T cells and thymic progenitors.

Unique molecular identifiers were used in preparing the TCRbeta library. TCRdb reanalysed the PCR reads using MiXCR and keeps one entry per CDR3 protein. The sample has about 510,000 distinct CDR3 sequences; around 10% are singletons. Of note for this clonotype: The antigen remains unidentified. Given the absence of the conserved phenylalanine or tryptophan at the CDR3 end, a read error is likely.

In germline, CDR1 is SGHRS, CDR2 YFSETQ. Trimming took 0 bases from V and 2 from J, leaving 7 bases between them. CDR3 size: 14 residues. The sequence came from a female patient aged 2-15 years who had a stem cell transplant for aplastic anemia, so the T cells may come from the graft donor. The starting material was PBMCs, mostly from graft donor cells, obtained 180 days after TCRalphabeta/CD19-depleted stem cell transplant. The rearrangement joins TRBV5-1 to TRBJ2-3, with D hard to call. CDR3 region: CASSLASDTDTQYL. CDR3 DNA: TGCGCCAGCAGCTTGGCGTCAGACACAGATACGCAGTATTTA.